Listed here is a single T cell receptor beta chain. The antigen remains undetermined. Patients included in sequencing had previously demonstrated CD8+CD57+ cell expansion by flow cytometry. The diagnosis in all patients was severe acquired aplastic anemia. These data originate in a study of CD8+CD57+ T cells in acquired aplastic anemia. Across the study: Average DNA yield from sorted CD4+ and CD8+ cells was around 3 ug. General study points: Twenty-nine sequences, all CD8+ CDR3, were shared between patients and controls.

Researchers used genomic DNA as the template to profile TCR beta VDJ and CDR3. MiXCR was run by TCRdb on the reads, yielding one entry per CDR3 protein. This table has under 500,000 distinct CDR3 sequences, about a third appearing once. Germline values: CDR1 SGHVS, CDR2 FQNEAQ. The CDR3 runs 18 residues. V gave up 1 base and J gave up 0 bases, with 13 bases separating them. This rearrangement joins TRBV7-8 to TRBJ1-6, with no clear D. Sequenced: sorted CD4+, CD8+, or CD8+CD57+ T cells (not recorded which) from PBMCs. This TCR came from a human donor with aplastic anemia. This chain's CDR3 is CASSLVTPGSSYNSPLHF. Written as DNA, the CDR3 is TGTGCCAGCAGCTTAGTGACGCCGGGGAGCTCCTATAATTCACCCCTCCACTTT.